This TCR beta chain derives from a study of blood T cell repertoires in COVID-19. Study-wide context: The origin of the acute and convalescent COVID-19 samples was the United States, Italy and Spain.

Authors' analysis steps: Counts of nucleated cells, estimated from reference gene primer amplification, were obtained. The repertoire was sequenced with immunoSEQ multiplex PCR; TCRdb's copy has only in-frame clones and lacks some. That table supplies the V and J calls and clone size; D and trimming were determined from the DNA. The repertoire consists of 60,000 to 90,000 clones, with 85% occurring once and the leading ten covering about a tenth. V was shortened by 2 bases and J by 0 bases, with 20 bases between the two germline ends. The V gene's germline CDR1 is SGHRS and CDR2 YFSETQ. The CDR3 consists of 18 residues. Seattle cases were enrolled at active infection and followed longitudinally.

Sequenced: peripheral blood. This chain joins TRBV5-1 and TRBJ1-1; TRBD1 might be the D (6 bases). The TCR was taken from a man aged 55 to 70 with COVID-19, enrolled during active disease. The DNA for the CDR3 is TGCGCCAGCAGCTTCCGGGGGGCAGGGAGTCTCGTGAACACTGAAGCTTTCTTT. Its protein is CASSFRGAGSLVNTEAFF.